The present entry profiles one TCR beta chain with its context. The antigen is not known. Germline values: CDR1 SQVTM, CDR2 ANQGSEA. This CDR3 spans 13 amino acids. No DNA is listed. This sample is part of a study of synovial regulatory T cells in juvenile arthritis. General study points: CDR3 overlap with synovial Tregs was higher for iaTregs than other blood Tregs.

Synovial fluid was collected with matched peripheral blood from each patient with active arthritis. Synovial Treg cells showed FOXP3 TSDR demethylation like blood Treg cells. Clones were read by immunoSEQ multiplex PCR, and TCRdb kept only the in-frame ones, dropping some. The listing contains roughly 2,800 clones. The rearrangement uses TRBV29-1 and TRBJ2-7; absent DNA, TCRdb's TRBD1 call cannot be checked. The TCR was taken from a donor aged 2-30 years with juvenile idiopathic arthritis. The sample comprised Treg cells from the synovium. The CDR3 loop is CSVRGRVSGEQYF.